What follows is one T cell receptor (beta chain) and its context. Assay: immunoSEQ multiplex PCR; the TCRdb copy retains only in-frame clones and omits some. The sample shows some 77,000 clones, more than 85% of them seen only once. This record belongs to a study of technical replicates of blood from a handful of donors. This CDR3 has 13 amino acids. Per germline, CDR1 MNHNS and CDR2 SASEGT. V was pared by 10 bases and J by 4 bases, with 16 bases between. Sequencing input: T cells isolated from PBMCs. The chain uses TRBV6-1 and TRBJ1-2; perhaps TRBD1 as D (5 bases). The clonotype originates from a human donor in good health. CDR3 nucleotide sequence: TGTGCCATCCAGGTGACAGCAGGCTATGGCTACACCTTC. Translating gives CAIQVTAGYGYTF.